Shown below are 10 T cell receptor beta chains from a single sample sequenced in a study of CXCR3-negative and CXCR3-positive naive CD8 T cells. UMI-labeled TRB cDNA libraries were prepared by 5' RACE. TCRdb reprocessed the 5' RACE reads and keeps a single row for each CDR3 protein, giving no DNA. This table lists 50,000 to 75,000 distinct CDR3 sequences. Input material: naive CXCR3- CD8+ T cells from blood. Subset noted: CD45RO-CCR7+CD27+CD95- naive CD8+ T cells lacking CXCR3 (TNR3-). These receptors all come from a human donor in good health. Some clones in this sample may be carry-over from other donors' samples.

This chain joins TRBV7-9 and TRBJ1-4. There are 17 residues in the CDR3. From germline, CDR1 is SEHNR and CDR2 FQNEAQ (reference sequence). This CDR3 reads CASSQWGYGVVPEKLFF.

The rearrangement uses TRBV28 and TRBJ2-7; the TRBD2 assignment by TCRdb is unverifiable without DNA. CDR3 length: 14 amino acids. The germline gives CDR1 MDHEN, CDR2 SYDVKM. This CDR3 reads CASSPTSGLYEQYF.

CDR3 protein: CASSLGTGWPTGELFF. The chain links TRBV28 to TRBJ2-2; absent DNA, TCRdb's TRBD1 call cannot be checked. In germline, CDR1 is MDHEN, CDR2 SYDVKM. The CDR3 length is 16 residues.

This chain connects TRBV27 to TRBJ1-1. Germline V gene lookup returns CDR1 MNHEY and CDR2 SMNVEV (reference sequence). The CDR3 has 15 residues. The CDR3 reads CASSLSRGLDTEAFF.

The rearrangement links TRBV21-1 to TRBJ2-3. TRBV21-1 is described as a pseudogene. The CDR3 has 14 amino acids. The CDR3 region is CASSILGSSDTQYF.

The chain has TRBV9 and TRBJ2-1; TCRdb selects TRBD1, and the lack of DNA leaves this call unchecked. Germline loops: CDR1 SGDLS, CDR2 YYNGEE. The CDR3 is 16 amino acids. CDR3 loop: CASSVGGGDPYNEQFF.

The chain links TRBV7-6 to TRBJ2-3; TCRdb's assignment of TRBD2 cannot be checked, as there is no DNA. The CDR3 consists of 18 residues. Germline V gene sequence: CDR1 SGHVS, CDR2 FNYEAQ. The chain's CDR3 is CASSHASTSGGFTDTQYF. Using reference TRBV7-6 and TRBJ2-3 for the parts outside the CDR3, the full variable domain is GAGVSQSPRYKVTKRGQDVALRCDPISGHVSLYWYRQALGQGPEFLTYFNYEAQQDKSGLPNDRFSAERPEGSISTLTIQRTEQRDSAMYRCASSHASTSGGFTDTQYFGPGTRLTVL.

The chain couples TRBV20-1 to TRBJ2-1; TCRdb reports TRBD2, a call that lacks DNA to check it against. The CDR3 is 19 residues long. From germline, CDR1 is DFQATT and CDR2 SNEGSKA (reference sequence). The CDR3 protein is CSASFRRRERGRGLWEQFF.

The chain couples TRBV29-1 to TRBJ2-1; TCRdb's assignment of TRBD1 cannot be checked, as there is no DNA. There are 14 residues in the CDR3. The V gene's germline CDR1 is SQVTM and CDR2 ANQGSEA. The CDR3 reads CSVEDRGGLDEQFF.

V is TRBV4-2 and J is TRBJ2-2; TCRdb's D call of TRBD1 is untestable without DNA. The CDR3 runs to 14 residues. The V gene's germline CDR1 is LGHNA and CDR2 YNFKEQ. This CDR3 reads CASRRQGATGELFF.